One sample yielded the 20 T cell receptor beta chains listed below, sequenced in a study of blood T cell repertoires in COVID-19. The data were produced by immunoSEQ multiplex PCR, yet TCRdb's version contains in-frame clones alone and is incomplete. The table includes hundreds of thousands of clones, about 87% detected once. Source material: peripheral blood. These receptors all stem from a man between 18 and 35 years old with COVID-19, enrolled during active disease.

V is TRBV12-3 or TRBV12-4 and J is TRBJ1-5; D not certain. V lost 4 bases to trimming and J lost 8 bases, with 9 bases between them. This CDR3 has 12 amino acids. CDR3 bases: TGTGCCAGCAGTTCCCCGGGTGAGCCCCAGCATTTT. It codes for CASSSPGEPQHF.

The chain joins TRBV3-1 (or the pseudogene TRBV3-2) to TRBJ1-5; the D is unclear. Germline V gene lookup returns CDR1 LGHDT and CDR2 YNNKEL (reference sequence). V was cut by 1 base and J by 11 bases, with 9 bases left in between. The CDR3 loop spans 12 amino acids. The CDR3 DNA is TGTGCCAGCAGCCAAGGGCCAAACGCCCAGCATTTT. Encoded protein: CASSQGPNAQHF.

The genes are TRBV10-1 and TRBJ1-2, with TRBD1 identical over 7 bases. The germline CDR1 and CDR2 sequences are WNHNN and SYGVQD (reference sequence). The CDR3 has 15 residues. J lost 6 bases, V lost 4 bases, and 11 bases had no gene match. DNA of the CDR3: TGCGCCAGCAGTGGGGCCGGACAGGCGATAAATGGCTACACCTTC. Encoded protein: CASSGAGQAINGYTF.

This clone was counted a single time. This rearrangement joins TRBV24-1 to TRBJ2-2; 12 bases line up with TRBD1. With 8 bases clipped from V and 6 bases from J, the junction kept 3 bases outside the gene matches. CDR1 is KGHDR and CDR2 is SFDVKD in the germline V gene. CDR3 length equals 14 residues. The CDR3 DNA reads as TGTGCCACCATACGGGACAGGGGGCCCGGGGAGCTGTTTTTT. Its translation is CATIRDRGPGELFF.

The chain couples TRBV30 to TRBJ2-3, with D possibly being TRBD1 (6 bases). Per germline, CDR1 GTSNPN and CDR2 SVGIG (reference sequence). V was trimmed by 0 bases and J by 5 bases, leaving 18 bases between them. The CDR3 totals 16 residues. In nucleotides, the CDR3 is TGTGCCTGGAGTGTATACCGGCCAACAGGGAGAGATACGCAGTATTTT. It yields the protein CAWSVYRPTGRDTQYF.

This chain joins TRBV3-1 (or the pseudogene TRBV3-2) and TRBJ2-5; 7 bases line up with TRBD1. The CDR3 consists of 14 residues. The V gene end was trimmed by 4 bases and the J gene end by 5 bases; junction bases not matched to a gene: 7. Germline V gives CDR1 LGHDT, CDR2 YNNKEL (reference sequence). Here the CDR3 DNA reads TGTGCCAGCAGCCCGGACAGGCCGAGGGAGACCCAGTACTTC. Amino acids: CASSPDRPRETQYF.

The genes are TRBV2 and TRBJ1-6; D might be TRBD1 (5 bases). Trimming pared 8 bases from V and 3 bases from J, leaving 17 bases between. The germline V gene encodes CDR1 SNHLY and CDR2 FYNNEI. The CDR3 spans 16 residues. The CDR3 DNA sequence: TGTGCCAGCTCGGGCCCTCGCGACAGCTATAATTCACCCCTCCACTTT. As protein: CASSGPRDSYNSPLHF.

This clone was recorded once. The gene calls are TRBV6-1 and TRBJ2-4; possibly TRBD2 for D (5 bases). This CDR3 region has 18 residues. Germline V gives CDR1 MNHNS, CDR2 SASEGT. V lost 4 bases and J 0 bases, leaving 19 bases between the germline ends. The CDR3 region has the DNA TGTGCCAGCAGTGCGACGCGGGCGTCCCCACTAGCCAAAAACATTCAGTACTTC. It specifies CASSATRASPLAKNIQYF.

This chain joins TRBV2 and TRBJ2-1, with 15 positions matching TRBD2. The germline V gene has CDR1 SNHLY and CDR2 FYNNEI. The CDR3 is made up of 18 amino acids. V dropped 4 bases and J dropped 10; count of bases not matched to a gene: 14. CDR3 residues: CASSAVTGGLAGGGEQFF. CDR3 nucleotide sequence: TGTGCCAGCAGTGCAGTGACAGGGGGACTAGCGGGAGGAGGGGAGCAGTTCTTC. Filled out from reference TRBV2 and TRBJ2-1, the complete variable domain reads EPEVTQTPSHQVTQMGQEVILRCVPISNHLYFYWYRQILGQKVEFLVSFYNNEISEKSEIFDDQFSVERPDGSNFTLKIRSTKLEDSAMYFCASSAVTGGLAGGGEQFFGPGTRLTVL.

The CDR3 is CASSFTVSEQYF. The CDR3 DNA is TGTGCCAGCAGCTTCACGGTCTCCGAGCAGTACTTC. The chain links TRBV5-6 to TRBJ2-7; D ambiguous. V lost 2 bases and J lost 6, with 9 bases in between. CDR1 and CDR2 (germline): SGHDT, YYEEEE. The CDR3 sequence is 12 residues long.

The chain links TRBV7-2 to TRBJ2-3, with 16 bases identical to TRBD2. Germline V gives CDR1 SGHTA, CDR2 FQGNSA. This CDR3 has 16 amino acids. The V and J ends lost 5 bases and 10 bases, in that order; junction bases with no gene match: 9. The CDR3 is CASSTGLAGGNEPQYF. The CDR3 coding sequence is TGTGCCAGCAGCACGGGACTAGCGGGGGGGAATGAGCCGCAGTATTTT.

The genes are TRBV7-2 and TRBJ2-7, with 9 bases fitting TRBD2. The germline V gene has CDR1 SGHTA and CDR2 FQGNSA. The junction had 12 bases not matched to a gene; V was cut back by 1 base and J by 2 bases. This CDR3 has 18 amino acids. The CDR3 region is CASSLEVVAAGGTYEQYF. The CDR3 DNA is TGTGCCAGCAGCTTAGAGGTGGTGGCAGCGGGGGGAACCTACGAGCAGTACTTC.

This rearrangement joins TRBV3-1 (or the pseudogene TRBV3-2) to TRBJ2-7; weak D call: TRBD1 (5 bases). V was trimmed by 6 bases and J by 5 bases, leaving 14 bases between them. This CDR3 has 13 residues. Germline V gene lookup returns CDR1 LGHDT and CDR2 YNNKEL (reference sequence). The CDR3 here is CASRLQGRDEQYF. The CDR3 DNA is TGTGCCAGCAGACTCCAGGGAAGAGACGAGCAGTACTTC.

The genes are TRBV6-5 and TRBJ2-7, with D tentatively TRBD1 (5 bases). CDR1 and CDR2 (germline): MNHEY, SVGAGI. The CDR3 covers 13 residues. The V and J ends lost 3 bases and 4 bases respectively, with 10 bases between them. The CDR3 is CASSYNRGYEQYF. The CDR3 DNA is TGTGCCAGCAGTTATAATAGGGGTTACGAGCAGTACTTC.

The V gene is TRBV27, the J gene TRBJ1-2; 9 positions agree with TRBD1. V was pared by 5 bases and J by 8 bases, with 12 bases of the junction left unmatched. The germline V gene has CDR1 MNHEY and CDR2 SMNVEV (reference sequence). The CDR3 is 15 amino acids. CDR3 amino acids: CASSLLGTGFGGYTF. In DNA form, the CDR3 reads TGTGCCAGCAGTCTATTAGGGACAGGGTTTGGGGGCTACACCTTC.

A remark on this clone: Other DNA variants within this sample encode the same CDR3. The rearrangement links TRBV12-3 or TRBV12-4 to TRBJ1-1; no reliable D call. The CDR3 length is 13 residues. V lost 5 bases to trimming and J lost 2 bases, with 9 bases between them. CDR3 protein: CASSLRVNTEAFF. In nucleotides, the CDR3 is TGTGCCAGCAGTCTACGGGTTAACACTGAAGCTTTCTTT.

The CDR3 bases are TGTGCCAGCGGATCTCTAGCGGGGGGTTCTACAGATACGCAGTATTTT. The encoded protein is CASGSLAGGSTDTQYF. The chain is built from TRBV27 and TRBJ2-3; 11 nucleotides agree with TRBD2. The CDR3 contains 16 residues. The V and J ends lost 8 bases and 3 bases, in that order; junction bases with no gene match: 10. From germline, CDR1 is MNHEY and CDR2 SMNVEV (reference sequence).

This clone was observed once. V and J are TRBV11-2 and TRBJ1-6; the match to TRBD1 covers 7 bases. The germline V gene encodes CDR1 SGHAT and CDR2 FQNNGV. The CDR3 contains 15 residues. Trimming removed 6 bases from V and 7 bases from J; junction bases left unmatched: 9. This CDR3 is CASRRPGQRNSPLHF. For the CDR3, the DNA is TGTGCCAGCAGACGCCCGGGACAGCGCAATTCACCCCTCCACTTT.

This chain joins TRBV7-8 and TRBJ1-2, with D possibly matching TRBD1 (6 bases). Germline assignment: CDR1 SGHVS and CDR2 FQNEAQ. Trimming shortened V by 2 bases and J by 1 base, and 11 bases separated the two germline ends. The CDR3 contains 15 residues. In DNA form, the CDR3 reads TGTGCCAGCAGCTTACGGGGACAATTTAACTATGGCTACACCTTC. It codes for CASSLRGQFNYGYTF.

The chain has TRBV11-2 and TRBJ2-7, with D uncertain. Germline CDR1 reads SGHAT; CDR2 reads FQNNGV. Trimming stripped 3 bases from V and 5 bases from J, with 8 bases between. The CDR3 loop spans 12 amino acids. The CDR3 coding sequence is TGTGCCAGCAGCTTTACAGCCCACGAGCAGTACTTC. Translated, it gives CASSFTAHEQYF.